The present T cell receptor (beta chain) was sequenced within a study of blood T cells in healthy people across ages. RNA extraction gave at least 5.5 micrograms of total RNA per sample. This clonotype showed up just a few times. The CDR3 is 17 amino acids. The germline V gene encodes CDR1 MNHEY and CDR2 SMNVEV (reference sequence). Trimming removed 6 bases from V and 1 base from J; junction bases left unmatched: 14. Using a J-beta primer mix together with a sample-barcoded 5' primer, a second PCR was run for roughly 6 to 11 cycles. TCRdb redid the calling of the 5' RACE reads with MiXCR, one entry per CDR3 protein. This sample has about 640,000 distinct CDR3 sequences, with roughly 53% found just once.

The chain carries TRBV27 and TRBJ2-5, with 7 bases identical to TRBD1. This TCR derives from a man aged 55 to 70 in good health. Sequenced input: blood. The CDR3 DNA reads as TGTGCCAGCAGCTCTCCCCCGTCGACAGGGTCCCAAGAGACCCAGTACTTC. Encoded protein: CASSSPPSTGSQETQYF.